This T cell receptor (beta chain) was identified in a study of cytotoxic CD8 clonotypes in ibrutinib-treated CLL. About the research overall: Responses comprised about 25 partial and 2 complete; at median around 72 months, approximately 14 remained remitted and roughly 12 progressed. Mean per-sample yields comprised roughly 280,000 productive templates and tens of thousands of productive rearrangements.

The CDR3 is 15 amino acids. Per germline, CDR1 KGHSH and CDR2 LQKENI. J gave up 6 bases and V 4 bases, and 8 bases lay outside the gene matches. Roughly 1.9 micrograms of genomic DNA from cryopreserved PBMCs went into TCR beta libraries. Findings of the study overall: Clonotypes that were public were uncommon, and they contracted or stayed stable on treatment.

To note about this clone: What it recognizes is unknown.

Libraries were prepared by immunoSEQ multiplex PCR; TCRdb keeps only in-frame clonotypes and omits some of them. The table includes some 200,000 clones, roughly 65% detected once. This sequence joins TRBV18 and TRBJ1-5, with 8 positions matching TRBD1. The origin of this receptor is a human donor with chronic lymphocytic leukemia. The material was PBMCs, obtained after 12 months of ibrutinib treatment. The CDR3 spells CASSQDRGSVQPQHF. CDR3 bases: TGTGCCAGCTCACAAGACAGGGGATCGGTTCAGCCCCAGCATTTT.